A selection of T cell receptor beta chains follows, all from one sample in a study of tumour-infiltrating T cells in Burkitt lymphoma. Assay used: immunoSEQ multiplex PCR; TCRdb lists only in-frame clones, some missing. Altogether about 13,000 clones are present, approximately 83% being singletons, with the ten largest covering roughly 1.4%. Sequencing was done on a sample of tumor tissue. These receptors came from a human donor with diffuse large B-cell lymphoma. The conserved cysteine and the conserved F or W are not part of the CDR3 here. Clone sizes are given selectively: once, few, many, or a class where the clone is expanded.

length	V	J	size	CDR3
16	TRBV4-3	TRBJ2-5	NA	ASSQGRWDSGRQETQY
13	TRBV11-2	TRBJ2-7	NA	ASSSTSGGDYEQY
14	TRBV10-3	TRBJ1-5	NA	AISEGKKNSNQPQH
12	TRBV5-1	TRBJ2-3	NA	ASSPGTNTDTQY
14	TRBV14	TRBJ1-6	once	ASSEPGTGYNSPLH
12	TRBV5-6	TRBJ2-1	NA	ASSFLSGSDEQF
11	TRBV6-4	TRBJ1-2	NA	ASSPGGQNGYT
11	TRBV19	TRBJ1-1	NA	ASSINLVSEAF
11	TRBV9	TRBJ2-5	NA	ASSVAMVETQY
10	TRBV2	TRBJ2-1	NA	ATFGGYNEQF
14	TRBV4-3	TRBJ2-3	few	ASSSGTFASTDTQY
13	TRBV4-2	TRBJ1-4	NA	ASSQQESSGEKLF
14	TRBV5-6	TRBJ1-1	NA	ASSLAQWDRDTEAF
10	TRBV19	TRBJ2-3	NA	ASSIPPDTQY
13	TRBV4-1	TRBJ1-1	NA	ASSDTGGLFTEAF
13	TRBV9	TRBJ2-3	NA	ASSVDPFSADTQY
13	TRBV29-1	TRBJ1-5	NA	SVGQGVASNQPQH
10	TRBV10-1	TRBJ1-1	NA	ASSDLNTEAF
10	TRBV18	TRBJ2-7	NA	ASSPRPSEQY
10	TRBV4-3	TRBJ2-7	NA	ASSHLGGEQY
14	TRBV4-2	TRBJ2-3	NA	ASSQEKAGGPDTQY
12	TRBV5-1	TRBJ1-1	NA	ASSSLGGDTEAF
13	TRBV7-9	TRBJ2-1	NA	ASSLEVGLGNEQF
12	TRBV15	TRBJ1-1	NA	ATRAFSGNTEAF
13	TRBV4-3	TRBJ1-3	NA	ASSLRQGAGNTIY
11	TRBV7-2	TRBJ1-1	NA	ASSLGSGGTAF